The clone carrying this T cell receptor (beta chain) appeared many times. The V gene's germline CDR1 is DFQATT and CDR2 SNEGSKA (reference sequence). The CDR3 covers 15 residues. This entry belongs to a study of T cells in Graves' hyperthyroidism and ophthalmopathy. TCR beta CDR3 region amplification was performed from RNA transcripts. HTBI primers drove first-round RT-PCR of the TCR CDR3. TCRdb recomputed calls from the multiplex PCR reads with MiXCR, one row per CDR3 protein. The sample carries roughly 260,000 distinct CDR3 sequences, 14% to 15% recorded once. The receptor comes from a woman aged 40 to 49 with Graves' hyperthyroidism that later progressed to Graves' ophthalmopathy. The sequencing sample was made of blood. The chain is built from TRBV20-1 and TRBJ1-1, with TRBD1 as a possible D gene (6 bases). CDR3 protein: CSLDRLGIGNTEAFF. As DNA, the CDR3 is TGCAGCCTAGACAGGTTGGGGATTGGGAACACTGAAGCTTTCTTT.